The 32 T cell receptor beta chains reported below all come from one sample, sequenced in a study of shared clonotypes between healthy human individuals. Data came from immunoSEQ multiplex PCR; TCRdb stores just in-frame clones and leaves some out. The sample gives approximately 1,000,000 clones, around three quarters of which show up once; approximately 0.56% is in the top ten. Sequencing was performed on memory CD4+ T cells from PBMCs. Sample subset: CD45RA-negative fraction. The receptors stem from a man aged 18 to 29 in good health. Some clones in this sample may be carry-over from other donors' samples.

In the case of this clone: The same CDR3 also results from other DNA sequences found in this sample. The chain links TRBV5-1 to TRBJ2-3, with 8 bases aligning to TRBD2. CDR1 and CDR2 from the germline V gene are SGHRS and YFSETQ. Germline trimming cut 4 bases from V and 1 base from J; bases unmatched to any gene: 2. This CDR3 is built from 14 residues. The CDR3 bases are TGCGCCAGCAGCAGTAGCGGGGGCACAGATACGCAGTATTTT. This codes for CASSSSGGTDTQYF.

V gene TRBV5-1 combines with J gene TRBJ2-6; 8 bases line up with TRBD2. Per the germline V gene, CDR1 is SGHRS and CDR2 is YFSETQ. The CDR3 length is 14 residues. J lost 9 bases, V lost 0 bases, and 2 bases had no gene match. In DNA form, the CDR3 reads TGCGCCAGCAGCTTGGGACTAGCGAACAACGTCCTGACTTTC. Its protein is CASSLGLANNVLTF.

CDR3 DNA: TGTGCCAGCAGTTCGGGACGGTCGAATGAAAAACTGTTTTTT. Its translation: CASSSGRSNEKLFF. The chain links TRBV27 to TRBJ1-4, with D possibly being TRBD1 (5 bases). Germline V CDR1 and CDR2: MNHEY, SMNVEV (reference sequence). V was cut by 4 bases and J by 5 bases, with 11 bases left in between. CDR3 length equals 14 residues. Supplemented by reference TRBV27 and TRBJ1-4, the full variable domain reads EAQVTQNPRYLITVTGKKLTVTCSQNMNHEYMSWYRQDPGLGLRQIYYSMNVEVTDKGDVPEGYKVSRKEKRNFPLILESPSPNQTSLYFCASSSGRSNEKLFFGSGTQLSVL.

The genes are TRBV28 and TRBJ1-1; weak D call: TRBD1 (5 bases). V lost 4 bases and J lost 6, with 6 bases in between. In germline, CDR1 is MDHEN, CDR2 SYDVKM. The CDR3 runs to 11 residues. The CDR3 reads CASSSGPEAFF. The DNA for the CDR3 is TGTGCCAGCAGTTCGGGACCTGAAGCTTTCTTT. Filled out from reference TRBV28 and TRBJ1-1, the complete variable domain reads DVKVTQSSRYLVKRTGEKVFLECVQDMDHENMFWYRQDPGLGLRLIYFSYDVKMKEKGDIPEGYSVSREKKERFSLILESASTNQTSMYLCASSSGPEAFFGQGTRLTVV.

CDR3: CASSLQTVSYEQYF. CDR3 DNA sequence: TGTGCCAGCAGTCTACAGACAGTCTCCTACGAGCAGTACTTC. The J gene is TRBJ2-7, the V gene TRBV2; weak D call: TRBD1 (5 bases). The germline CDR1 and CDR2 sequences are SNHLY and FYNNEI. The V and J ends lost 5 bases and 0 bases respectively, with 11 bases between them. The CDR3 has 14 residues.

A note on this clone: Other DNA sequences in this sample translate to the same CDR3. The genes are TRBV11-3 and TRBJ2-2, with unresolved D. This CDR3 spans 12 amino acids. Germline-derived CDR1 and CDR2 are SGHNT and YENEEA. With 5 bases removed from V and 2 bases from J, the gap between germline ends came to 3 bases. CDR3 sequence: CASSLNTGELFF. The CDR3 DNA is TGTGCCAGCAGCCTAAACACCGGGGAGCTGTTTTTT.

This clone has only one observation. The J gene is TRBJ1-2, the V gene TRBV28; D call uncertain. In germline, CDR1 is MDHEN, CDR2 SYDVKM. Trimming shortened V by 9 bases and J by 5 bases, and 10 bases separated the two germline ends. This CDR3 region has 11 residues. The CDR3 loop is CASRWRYGYTF. The CDR3 DNA reads TGTGCCAGTAGATGGAGGTATGGCTACACCTTC.

As DNA, the CDR3 is TGCAGCGTCCGTGGCAGCATGAACACTAACTATGGCTACACCTTC. The encoded protein is CSVRGSMNTNYGYTF. J is TRBJ1-2 and V is TRBV29-1, with D unclear. The CDR3 totals 15 residues. Trimming cost V 6 bases and J 0 bases, with 17 bases left between them. CDR1 SQVTM and CDR2 ANQGSEA come from the germline V gene.

The chain joins TRBV7-2 to TRBJ1-1, with D maybe TRBD1 (6 bases). CDR1 and CDR2 from the germline V gene are SGHTA and FQGNSA. V was clipped by 3 bases and J by 3 bases, with 8 bases between them. CDR3 length: 13 amino acids. CDR3 DNA: TGTGCCAGCAGCTTCGCAGGGGACACTGAAGCTTTCTTT. It codes for CASSFAGDTEAFF.

This clone was seen a single time. Here the CDR3 DNA reads TGTGCCAGCAGTTGGGGGTTTGCGACCTCTGGAAACACCATATATTTT. This codes for CASSWGFATSGNTIYF. The genes are TRBV28 and TRBJ1-3, with D possibly matching TRBD1 (5 bases). There are 16 residues in the CDR3. Germline values: CDR1 MDHEN, CDR2 SYDVKM. The V end was cut by 4 bases, the J end by 0 bases, with 13 bases between.

This clone turned up a few times. V gene TRBV19 combines with J gene TRBJ1-1; 8 positions agree with TRBD1. V shed 1 base, J shed 1 base, and the junction held 17 bases outside the gene matches. The CDR3 is made up of 20 amino acids. Germline V gene lookup returns CDR1 LNHDA and CDR2 SQIVND (reference sequence). CDR3 sequence: CASSIGTGFYGGLGNTEAFF. The CDR3 DNA reads as TGTGCCAGTAGTATAGGGACAGGGTTTTATGGCGGCTTGGGGAACACTGAAGCTTTCTTT.

This clone was observed at least ten times. The rearrangement uses TRBV25-1 and TRBJ2-3; D assignment may be TRBD1 or TRBD2 (6 bases each). The germline V gene encodes CDR1 MGHDK and CDR2 SYGVNS. The V gene lost 2 bases and the J gene lost 6 bases, with 15 bases spanning the gap. This CDR3 contains 15 residues. CDR3 region: CASSEARGGVDTQYF. Written as DNA, the CDR3 is TGTGCCAGCAGTGAAGCCAGGGGAGGTGTCGATACGCAGTATTTT.

The CDR3 nucleotides are TGCAGCGTCTCCAGTAGGGGGGCCCAGTACTTC. Translated, it gives CSVSSRGAQYF. The chain is built from TRBV29-1 and TRBJ2-5; possibly TRBD1 or TRBD2 for D (6 bases each). V was cut by 6 bases and J by 9 bases, with 14 bases left in between. The CDR3 loop spans 11 amino acids. CDR1 is SQVTM and CDR2 is ANQGSEA in the germline V gene.

This chain joins TRBV2 and TRBJ2-1; 10 nucleotides match TRBD2. V gave up 7 bases and J gave up 6 bases; unmatched junction bases: 6. Germline V gives CDR1 SNHLY, CDR2 FYNNEI. The CDR3 is 14 amino acids. The CDR3 region is CASTPGLASNEQFF. In nucleotides, the CDR3 is TGTGCCAGCACCCCGGGACTAGCGAGCAATGAGCAGTTCTTC. Combining the CDR3 with reference TRBV2 and TRBJ2-1 gives the whole variable domain EPEVTQTPSHQVTQMGQEVILRCVPISNHLYFYWYRQILGQKVEFLVSFYNNEISEKSEIFDDQFSVERPDGSNFTLKIRSTKLEDSAMYFCASTPGLASNEQFFGPGTRLTVL.

The chain employs TRBV30 and TRBJ1-6, with D maybe TRBD1 (5 bases). The germline V and J ends were trimmed by 5 bases and 10 bases, with 15 bases remaining between them. The CDR3 consists of 13 residues. Germline CDR1 GTSNPN, CDR2 SVGIG (reference sequence). The CDR3 spells CAWCTARGSPLHF. The CDR3 DNA is TGTGCCTGGTGCACGGCGAGGGGCTCACCCCTCCACTTT.

This clone was observed once. The chain uses TRBV11-2 and TRBJ2-3; D gene uncertain. The germline V gene has CDR1 SGHAT and CDR2 FQNNGV. Trimming cost V 3 bases and J 1 base, with 8 bases left between them. This CDR3 comprises 14 residues. The CDR3 nucleotides read TGTGCCAGCAGCTTCTTTGGAGGCACAGATACGCAGTATTTT. It specifies CASSFFGGTDTQYF.

The chain has TRBV4-1 and TRBJ1-1; possible D gene TRBD1, 5 bases. V dropped 0 bases and J dropped 7 bases, with 9 bases sitting between them. The length of the CDR3 is 13 residues. CDR1 is MGHRA, CDR2 YSYEKL, per germline. CDR3 sequence (DNA): TGCGCCAGCAGCCAAGATCCGGGACGTGAAGCTTTCTTT. It yields the protein CASSQDPGREAFF.

The chain carries TRBV11-2 and TRBJ1-2, with 10 positions matching TRBD1. Germline V gene sequence: CDR1 SGHAT, CDR2 FQNNGV. V dropped 5 bases and J dropped 3; count of bases not matched to a gene: 6. The length of the CDR3 is 15 residues. CDR3 DNA sequence: TGTGCCAGCAGCCTAGGGACAGGGGTTTACTATGGCTACACCTTC. Residues: CASSLGTGVYYGYTF. The variable domain in full, with the rest retrieved from reference TRBV11-2 and TRBJ1-2, is EAGVAQSPRYKIIEKRQSVAFWCNPISGHATLYWYQQILGQGPKLLIQFQNNGVVDDSQLPKDRFSAERLKGVDSTLKIQPAKLEDSAVYLCASSLGTGVYYGYTFGSGTRLTVV.

The rearrangement joins TRBV5-6 to TRBJ1-1; D not certain. There are 13 residues in the CDR3. V lost 2 bases and J 1 base, leaving 6 bases between the germline ends. Germline assignment: CDR1 SGHDT and CDR2 YYEEEE. The CDR3 spells CASSFSGNTEAFF. CDR3 in DNA: TGTGCCAGCAGCTTTTCGGGGAACACTGAAGCTTTCTTT.

V and J are TRBV5-6 and TRBJ2-3; D is ambiguous. The V end was cut by 0 bases, the J end by 2 bases, with 4 bases between. The CDR3 spans 13 residues. Germline assignment: CDR1 SGHDT and CDR2 YYEEEE. CDR3 residues: CASSLVFTDTQYF. The CDR3, as DNA: TGTGCCAGCAGCTTGGTATTCACAGATACGCAGTATTTT.

The J gene is TRBJ2-2, the V gene TRBV9; 13 bases agree with TRBD2. The CDR3 extends over 16 amino acids. Germline V gives CDR1 SGDLS, CDR2 YYNGEE. V lost 4 bases, J lost 5 bases, and 5 bases stayed unmatched. The CDR3 bases are TGTGCCAGCAGCTGGACTAGCGGGAGTGATACCGGGGAGCTGTTTTTT. Translated: CASSWTSGSDTGELFF.

This clone was detected many times. The chain joins TRBV2 to TRBJ2-2; 7 nucleotides match TRBD1. The CDR3 has 14 amino acids. CDR1 and CDR2 (germline): SNHLY, FYNNEI. V lost 7 bases to trimming and J lost 6 bases; unmatched junction nucleotides: 8. The CDR3 DNA sequence: TGTGCCAGCAACGACAGGGCACTACCCGGGGAGCTGTTTTTT. It translates to CASNDRALPGELFF.

The rearrangement joins TRBV6-1 to TRBJ1-1; no definite D call. Trimming removed 1 base at V and 1 base at J, with 19 bases between. Germline V CDR1 and CDR2: MNHNS, SASEGT. The CDR3 length is 18 residues. This CDR3 reads CASSEDFGFRPQNTEAFF. Here the CDR3 DNA reads TGTGCCAGCAGTGAAGATTTTGGCTTCCGGCCCCAGAACACTGAAGCTTTCTTT.

The V call is TRBV27, the J call TRBJ2-1; D remains ambiguous. This CDR3 has 12 amino acids. Germline lookup yields CDR1 MNHEY and CDR2 SMNVEV (reference sequence). Trimming shortened V by 5 bases and J by 9 bases, and 11 bases separated the two germline ends. The CDR3 region is CASSQRASEQFF. CDR3 DNA: TGTGCCAGCAGTCAAAGGGCTAGTGAGCAGTTCTTC.

The rearrangement uses TRBV2 and TRBJ1-2; D is undetermined. Trimming pared 3 bases from V and 12 bases from J, leaving 11 bases between. This CDR3 contains 11 residues. Germline V CDR1 and CDR2: SNHLY, FYNNEI. The CDR3, as DNA: TGTGCCAGCAGTGATCAGAGTTATCACACCTTC. Its translation: CASSDQSYHTF.

The gene calls are TRBV18 and TRBJ2-7; D is unresolved. Germline V CDR1 and CDR2: KGHSH, LQKENI. The CDR3 runs 16 residues. Trimming pared 0 bases from V and 2 bases from J, leaving 14 bases between. CDR3 residues: CASSPPGSRIPYEQYF. For the CDR3, the DNA is TGTGCCAGCTCACCACCGGGCAGCCGAATACCCTACGAGCAGTACTTC. Full variable domain (missing parts from reference TRBV18 and TRBJ2-7): NAGVMQNPRHLVRRRGQEARLRCSPMKGHSHVYWYRQLPEEGLKFMVYLQKENIIDESGMPKERFSAEFPKEGPSILRIQQVVRGDSAAYFCASSPPGSRIPYEQYFGPGTRLTVT.

J is TRBJ1-1 and V is TRBV28; D call uncertain. The CDR3 contains 13 residues. The germline gives CDR1 MDHEN, CDR2 SYDVKM. V dropped 7 bases and J dropped 4 bases, with 13 bases sitting between them. CDR3 nucleotides: TGTGCCAGCACCTGGAGTGGGCCCACTGAAGCTTTCTTT. The encoded protein is CASTWSGPTEAFF.

The gene calls are TRBV7-3 and TRBJ2-1; D tentatively reads TRBD1 or TRBD2 (5 bases each). The CDR3 consists of 13 residues. Deletions cut 5 bases from V and 5 bases from J, with 10 bases between. Germline CDR1 reads SGHTA; CDR2 reads FQGTGA. CDR3 nucleotide sequence: TGTGCCAGCAGCAGGGGACCAAACAATGAGCAGTTCTTC. Amino acids: CASSRGPNNEQFF.

The V and J genes are TRBV9 and TRBJ2-2; 7 nucleotides agree with TRBD1. This CDR3 has 16 amino acids. In germline, CDR1 is SGDLS, CDR2 YYNGEE. The junction had 7 bases not matched to a gene; V was cut back by 4 bases and J by 1 base. CDR3 sequence (DNA): TGTGCCAGCAGCTATGGGGGACAGCAGAACACCGGGGAGCTGTTTTTT. It codes for CASSYGGQQNTGELFF.

This sequence joins TRBV4-2 and TRBJ2-1; the D gene is possibly TRBD2 (6 bases). The V and J ends lost 6 bases and 5 bases respectively, with 20 bases between them. This CDR3 has 16 amino acids. Germline CDR1 is LGHNA and CDR2 is YNFKEQ. CDR3 in DNA: TGTGCCAGCAGGAAGGTGTCGGGAGTATCCGACAATGAGCAGTTCTTC. Translated: CASRKVSGVSDNEQFF.

This clone was seen a handful of times. This may be a read error: a much more frequent sequence differs by one nucleotide. This same CDR3 is encoded by further DNA sequences in the sample. The chain links TRBV7-2 to TRBJ1-1; D call uncertain. The V gene lost 3 bases and the J gene lost 3 bases, with 5 bases spanning the gap. The CDR3 sequence is 12 residues long. Per the germline V gene, CDR1 is SGHTA and CDR2 is FQGNSA. DNA of the CDR3: TGTGCCAGCAGCTTGAGGCACACTGAAGCTTTCTTT. It specifies CASSLRHTEAFF. The whole variable domain, remainder taken from reference TRBV7-2 and TRBJ1-1, is GAGVSQSPSNKVTEKGKDVELRCDPISGHTALYWYRQSLGQGLEFLIYFQGNSAPDKSGLPSDRFSAERTGGSVSTLTIQRTQQEDSAVYLCASSLRHTEAFFGQGTRLTVV.

Comment on this clone: Other DNA sequences in this specimen translate into the identical CDR3. V is TRBV18 and J is TRBJ2-5; D unresolved. Trimming stripped 3 bases from V and 2 bases from J, with 4 bases between. CDR1 and CDR2 from the germline V gene are KGHSH and LQKENI. This CDR3 is built from 12 residues. In nucleotides, the CDR3 is TGTGCCAGCTCACCTCAACAAGAGACCCAGTACTTC. It is translated as CASSPQQETQYF.